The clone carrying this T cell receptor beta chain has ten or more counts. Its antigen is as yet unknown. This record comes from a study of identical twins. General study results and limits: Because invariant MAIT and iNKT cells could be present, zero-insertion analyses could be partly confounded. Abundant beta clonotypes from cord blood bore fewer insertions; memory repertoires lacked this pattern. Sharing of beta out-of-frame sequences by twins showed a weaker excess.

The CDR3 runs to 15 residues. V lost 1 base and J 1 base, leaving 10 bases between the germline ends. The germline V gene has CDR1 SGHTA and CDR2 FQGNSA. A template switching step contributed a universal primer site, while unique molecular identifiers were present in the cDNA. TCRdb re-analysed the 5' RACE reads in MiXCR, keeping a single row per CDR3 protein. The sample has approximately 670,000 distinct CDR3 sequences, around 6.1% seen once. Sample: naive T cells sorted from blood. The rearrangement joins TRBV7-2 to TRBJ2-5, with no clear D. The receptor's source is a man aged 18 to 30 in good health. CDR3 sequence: CASSLVGSAQETQYF. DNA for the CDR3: TGTGCCAGCAGCTTAGTTGGGTCGGCCCAAGAGACCCAGTACTTC.